Below, 5 T cell receptor beta chains from the same sample are listed, as sequenced in a study of T-cell memory formation after mild COVID-19. TCRdb independently ran MiXCR on the 5' RACE reads; one entry per CDR3 protein. Among a few hundred thousand distinct CDR3 sequences listed, around 30% were seen once. Sequencing used PBMCs or a T cell subset sorted from them (not recorded which). The receptor set was obtained from an adult woman who had mild COVID-19 (a few samples of this study predate the infection). Cell type and time point are not known.

V is TRBV7-9 and J is TRBJ1-2; perhaps TRBD1 as D (5 bases). CDR1 is SEHNR and CDR2 is FQNEAQ in the germline V gene (reference sequence). The CDR3 contains 13 residues. Trimming removed 5 bases from V and 3 bases from J, with 10 bases in between. The CDR3 protein is CASSATVYYGYTF. In DNA form, the CDR3 reads TGTGCCAGCAGCGCGACAGTTTACTATGGCTACACCTTC.

This clonotype was recorded a few times. The chain uses TRBV18 and TRBJ1-1, with unresolved D. Germline CDR1 reads KGHSH; CDR2 reads LQKENI. Trimming cost V 5 bases and J 3 bases, with 16 bases left between them. The CDR3 spans 15 residues. CDR3 sequence (DNA): TGTGCCAGCTCATCTGTAGTCGCTACTCACACTGAAGCTTTCTTT. Its protein is CASSSVVATHTEAFF.

The chain couples TRBV20-1 to TRBJ2-7; 11 positions agree with TRBD1. Germline loops: CDR1 DFQATT, CDR2 SNEGSKA (reference sequence). The CDR3 is 15 residues long. V trimming: 1 base; J trimming: 3 bases; junction bases outside the gene matches: 5. CDR3: CSARGRDRGYYEQYF. The CDR3 nucleotides are TGCAGTGCTAGAGGTCGGGACAGGGGGTACTACGAGCAGTACTTC.

This clonotype has only a few counts. The chain joins TRBV4-1 to TRBJ1-4; D remains ambiguous. Germline V gives CDR1 MGHRA, CDR2 YSYEKL. CDR3 size: 14 residues. Trimming shortened V by 4 bases and J by 5 bases, and 11 bases separated the two germline ends. CDR3 coding DNA: TGCGCCAGCAGCCTATTAGGTCAGAATGAAAAACTGTTTTTT. Protein sequence: CASSLLGQNEKLFF.

V usage is TRBV7-2 and J usage is TRBJ2-7; perhaps TRBD2 as D (6 bases). With 5 bases removed from V and 0 bases from J, the gap between germline ends came to 14 bases. Germline V gene lookup returns CDR1 SGHTA and CDR2 FQGNSA. The CDR3 spans 15 residues. The CDR3 DNA reads TGTGCCAGCAGCATTAGCGGCACCTTCTCCTACGAGCAGTACTTC. Translation: CASSISGTFSYEQYF.